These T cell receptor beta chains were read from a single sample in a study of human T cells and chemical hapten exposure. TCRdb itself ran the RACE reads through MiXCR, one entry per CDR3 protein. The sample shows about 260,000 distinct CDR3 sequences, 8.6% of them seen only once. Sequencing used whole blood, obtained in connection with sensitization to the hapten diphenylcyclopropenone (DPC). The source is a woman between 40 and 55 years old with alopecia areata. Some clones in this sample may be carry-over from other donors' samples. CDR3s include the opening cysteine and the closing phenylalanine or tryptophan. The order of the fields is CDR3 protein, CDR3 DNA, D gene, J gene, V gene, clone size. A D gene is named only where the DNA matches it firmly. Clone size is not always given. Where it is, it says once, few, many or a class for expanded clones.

cdr3_aa: CASSLRGQGRTEAFF; cdr3_nt: TGTGCCAGCAGTTTGAGAGGGCAGGGGAGGACTGAAGCTTTCTTT; d_call: -; j_call: TRBJ1-1; v_call: TRBV27; clone_size: -
cdr3_aa: CSARNDRGSEAFF; cdr3_nt: TGCAGTGCTAGAAACGACAGGGGATCTGAAGCTTTCTTT; d_call: TRBD1; j_call: TRBJ1-1; v_call: TRBV20-1; clone_size: -
cdr3_aa: CASSQRDLSVRYGYTF; cdr3_nt: TGTGCCAGCAGTCAGCGGGACCTTTCGGTACGGTATGGCTACACCTTC; d_call: -; j_call: TRBJ1-2; v_call: TRBV28; clone_size: -
cdr3_aa: CASSNREKQFF; cdr3_nt: TGTGCCAGCAGTAACAGGGAGAAGCAGTTCTTC; d_call: -; j_call: TRBJ2-1; v_call: TRBV12-3/TRBV12-4; clone_size: -
cdr3_aa: CASSVGSRVPVETQYF; cdr3_nt: TGTGCCAGCAGCGTAGGATCGAGGGTGCCGGTAGAGACCCAGTACTTC; d_call: -; j_call: TRBJ2-5; v_call: TRBV9; clone_size: -
cdr3_aa: CASSYSVRGTDTQYF; cdr3_nt: TGTGCCAGCAGTTACTCAGTGCGGGGTACAGATACGCAGTATTTT; d_call: -; j_call: TRBJ2-3; v_call: TRBV6-6; clone_size: few
cdr3_aa: CSARATAKDEQYF; cdr3_nt: TGCAGTGCTAGAGCCACTGCGAAGGACGAGCAGTACTTC; d_call: -; j_call: TRBJ2-7; v_call: TRBV20-1; clone_size: -
cdr3_aa: CASSVALRGEAFF; cdr3_nt: TGTGCCAGCAGCGTAGCTCTGCGCGGTGAAGCTTTCTTT; d_call: -; j_call: TRBJ1-1; v_call: TRBV9; clone_size: -
cdr3_aa: CASSLPPLFANVLTF; cdr3_nt: TGTGCCAGCAGTTTACCCCCGTTGTTTGCCAACGTCCTGACTTTC; d_call: -; j_call: TRBJ2-6; v_call: TRBV28; clone_size: -
cdr3_aa: CASSRGVQPQHF; cdr3_nt: TGTGCCAGCAGCAGAGGGGTGCAGCCCCAGCATTTT; d_call: -; j_call: TRBJ1-5; v_call: TRBV12-3/TRBV12-4; clone_size: few
cdr3_aa: CASSHLAGEPGRQYF; cdr3_nt: TGTGCCAGCTCCCATCTAGCGGGAGAGCCCGGGAGGCAGTACTTC; d_call: TRBD2; j_call: TRBJ2-7; v_call: TRBV6-5; clone_size: -
cdr3_aa: CASSPAPQGRYGYTF; cdr3_nt: TGTGCCAGCAGCCCAGCCCCCCAGGGGAGGTATGGCTACACCTTC; d_call: -; j_call: TRBJ1-2; v_call: TRBV11-2; clone_size: few
cdr3_aa: CASSWAGQARGEAFF; cdr3_nt: TGTGCCAGCAGTTGGGCCGGGCAGGCGCGAGGGGAAGCTTTCTTT; d_call: -; j_call: TRBJ1-1; v_call: TRBV5-5; clone_size: few
cdr3_aa: CASSQSYNEQFF; cdr3_nt: TGTGCCAGCAGCCAATCTTACAATGAGCAGTTCTTC; d_call: -; j_call: TRBJ2-1; v_call: TRBV7-2; clone_size: -
cdr3_aa: CASSWMDQETQYF; cdr3_nt: TGTGCCAGCAGTTGGATGGACCAAGAGACCCAGTACTTC; d_call: -; j_call: TRBJ2-5; v_call: TRBV28; clone_size: many
cdr3_aa: CASSKNRGWTEAFF; cdr3_nt: TGTGCCAGCAGCAAAAATCGGGGGTGGACTGAAGCTTTCTTT; d_call: -; j_call: TRBJ1-1; v_call: TRBV21-1; clone_size: -
cdr3_aa: CASSSRDRFRNEQFF; cdr3_nt: TGTGCCAGCAGTTCGCGGGACAGGTTTAGGAATGAGCAGTTCTTC; d_call: TRBD1; j_call: TRBJ2-1; v_call: TRBV6-5; clone_size: -
cdr3_aa: CASSPPGGVETQYF; cdr3_nt: TGTGCCAGCTCACCACCGGGGGGCGTAGAGACCCAGTACTTC; d_call: -; j_call: TRBJ2-5; v_call: TRBV18; clone_size: few
cdr3_aa: CATSTYAGGGGEQYF; cdr3_nt: TGTGCCACCAGCACGTATGCGGGAGGGGGCGGCGAGCAGTACTTC; d_call: TRBD2; j_call: TRBJ2-7; v_call: TRBV15; clone_size: -
cdr3_aa: CASSSNPGLAYEQYF; cdr3_nt: TGTGCCAGCAGCTCTAATCCGGGACTAGCCTACGAGCAGTACTTC; d_call: TRBD2; j_call: TRBJ2-7; v_call: TRBV3-1; clone_size: -
cdr3_aa: CSARMTGIDTEAFF; cdr3_nt: TGCAGTGCTAGAATGACAGGGATAGACACTGAAGCTTTCTTT; d_call: TRBD1; j_call: TRBJ1-1; v_call: TRBV20-1; clone_size: -
cdr3_aa: CASSLGQGQPQHF; cdr3_nt: TGTGCCAGCTCACTGGGACAGGGACAGCCCCAGCATTTT; d_call: TRBD1; j_call: TRBJ1-5; v_call: TRBV18; clone_size: many
cdr3_aa: CASSQNPGQGSYEQYF; cdr3_nt: TGTGCCAGCAGCCAAAACCCGGGACAGGGCTCCTACGAGCAGTACTTC; d_call: -; j_call: TRBJ2-7; v_call: TRBV21-1; clone_size: many
cdr3_aa: CSFAGPRAGELFF; cdr3_nt: TGCAGCTTTGCCGGGCCCCGGGCCGGGGAGCTGTTTTTT; d_call: -; j_call: TRBJ2-2; v_call: TRBV29-1; clone_size: -
cdr3_aa: CASSQEHVTGTGELFF; cdr3_nt: TGTGCCAGCAGCCAAGAACACGTTACCGGCACCGGGGAGCTGTTTTTT; d_call: -; j_call: TRBJ2-2; v_call: TRBV4-2; clone_size: -
cdr3_aa: CASSFYGPEKLFF; cdr3_nt: TGTGCCAGCAGTTTTTATGGTCCTGAAAAACTGTTTTTT; d_call: -; j_call: TRBJ1-4; v_call: TRBV12-3/TRBV12-4; clone_size: few
cdr3_aa: CASSASGGETDTQYF; cdr3_nt: TGTGCCAGCAGCGCCTCAGGGGGCGAGACAGATACGCAGTATTTT; d_call: TRBD1; j_call: TRBJ2-3; v_call: TRBV9; clone_size: many
cdr3_aa: CASSLYRESPLHF; cdr3_nt: TGTGCCAGCAGCTTATACCGGGAGTCACCCCTCCACTTT; d_call: -; j_call: TRBJ1-6; v_call: TRBV11-1; clone_size: -
cdr3_aa: CASSEFGDGETQYF; cdr3_nt: TGTGCCAGCAGTGAATTTGGGGATGGAGAGACCCAGTACTTC; d_call: -; j_call: TRBJ2-5; v_call: TRBV25-1; clone_size: few
cdr3_aa: CASSYTTGAGNTIYF; cdr3_nt: TGTGCCAGCAGTTACACGACAGGGGCTGGAAACACCATATATTTT; d_call: TRBD1; j_call: TRBJ1-3; v_call: TRBV6-5; clone_size: -
cdr3_aa: CASSLAIGGFNEKLFF; cdr3_nt: TGTGCCAGCAGCTTAGCTATCGGGGGCTTTAATGAAAAACTGTTTTTT; d_call: -; j_call: TRBJ1-4; v_call: TRBV7-9; clone_size: -
cdr3_aa: CASSSEYGYTF; cdr3_nt: TGTGCCAGCAGTTCTGAGTATGGCTACACCTTC; d_call: -; j_call: TRBJ1-2; v_call: TRBV28; clone_size: many
cdr3_aa: CASSQDLTGGPGNTIYF; cdr3_nt: TGTGCCAGCAGCCAAGACCTAACAGGGGGGCCTGGAAACACCATATATTTT; d_call: TRBD1; j_call: TRBJ1-3; v_call: TRBV4-2; clone_size: few
cdr3_aa: CATGEDIQYF; cdr3_nt: TGTGCCACAGGGGAAGACATTCAGTACTTC; d_call: -; j_call: TRBJ2-4; v_call: TRBV7-9; clone_size: few
cdr3_aa: CASLSGQGAAEQYF; cdr3_nt: TGTGCCAGCCTTTCCGGACAGGGGGCGGCCGAGCAGTACTTC; d_call: TRBD1; j_call: TRBJ2-7; v_call: TRBV28; clone_size: few
cdr3_aa: CASSPAGTTGEILTF; cdr3_nt: TGTGCCAGCAGCCCTGCCGGGACAACGGGGGAGATTTTAACCTTC; d_call: -; j_call: TRBJ1-2; v_call: TRBV7-9; clone_size: few
cdr3_aa: CASGTGKNTEAFF; cdr3_nt: TGTGCCTCTGGGACAGGCAAGAACACTGAAGCTTTCTTT; d_call: TRBD1; j_call: TRBJ1-1; v_call: TRBV7-2; clone_size: few
cdr3_aa: CSVLQAGLTGELFF; cdr3_nt: TGCAGCGTTCTACAAGCAGGGTTAACCGGGGAGCTGTTTTTT; d_call: -; j_call: TRBJ2-2; v_call: TRBV29-1; clone_size: -
cdr3_aa: CASKASGRAGELFF; cdr3_nt: TGTGCCAGCAAGGCTAGCGGGAGGGCCGGGGAGCTGTTTTTT; d_call: TRBD2; j_call: TRBJ2-2; v_call: TRBV6-2/TRBV6-3; clone_size: few
cdr3_aa: CSARPMPPGYTF; cdr3_nt: TGCAGTGCTAGACCCATGCCCCCGGGCTACACCTTC; d_call: -; j_call: TRBJ1-2; v_call: TRBV20-1; clone_size: -
cdr3_aa: CASSQTTGNYGYTF; cdr3_nt: TGTGCCAGCAGCCAAACGACAGGAAACTATGGCTACACCTTC; d_call: -; j_call: TRBJ1-2; v_call: TRBV11-1; clone_size: many
cdr3_aa: CASSQDHGNTIYF; cdr3_nt: TGCGCCAGCAGCCAGGACCACGGAAACACCATATATTTT; d_call: -; j_call: TRBJ1-3; v_call: TRBV5-1; clone_size: few
cdr3_aa: CASSYGGNTIYF; cdr3_nt: TGTGCCAGCAGTTACGGTGGAAACACCATATATTTT; d_call: -; j_call: TRBJ1-3; v_call: TRBV12-3/TRBV12-4; clone_size: many
cdr3_aa: CASSQHRVGDEQYF; cdr3_nt: TGTGCCAGCAGCCAACACAGGGTAGGGGACGAGCAGTACTTC; d_call: -; j_call: TRBJ2-7; v_call: TRBV14; clone_size: -
cdr3_aa: CASSPPTGSSYEQYF; cdr3_nt: TGTGCCAGCTCACCACCGACAGGGAGCTCCTACGAGCAGTACTTC; d_call: TRBD1; j_call: TRBJ2-7; v_call: TRBV18; clone_size: few
cdr3_aa: CSVSQGAGAYEQYF; cdr3_nt: TGCAGCGTCTCACAGGGAGCTGGAGCCTACGAGCAGTACTTC; d_call: -; j_call: TRBJ2-7; v_call: TRBV29-1; clone_size: many
cdr3_aa: CASSRTVYQETQYF; cdr3_nt: TGCGCCAGCAGCCGGACGGTTTACCAAGAGACCCAGTACTTC; d_call: -; j_call: TRBJ2-5; v_call: TRBV4-1; clone_size: -